Below are 6 T cell receptor beta chains sequenced from a single sample in a study of identical twins. Using its own MiXCR run on the 5' RACE reads, TCRdb lists one record per CDR3 protein. The sample lists about 330,000 distinct CDR3 sequences, about 12% seen once, with around 6.9% in the top ten. These data were also reused for a study on yellow fever vaccine responses in identical twins.

What was sequenced was CD8+ T cells sorted from blood. The receptors come from a woman under 30 in good health.

This clonotype was detected a few times. The gene calls are TRBV10-3 and TRBJ2-3, with 7 bases aligning to TRBD2. V shed 1 base and J 4 bases; nucleotides not matched to a gene: 2. Per germline, CDR1 ENHRY and CDR2 SYGVKD. This CDR3 region has 14 residues. The CDR3, as DNA: TGTGCCATCAGTGAGTTTGGGGGGGCAGATACGCAGTATTTT. Residues: CAISEFGGADTQYF.

The table lists this clonotype with many counts. V is TRBV10-2 and J is TRBJ2-2; D perhaps matches TRBD2 (5 bases). This CDR3 region has 13 residues. V was shortened by 0 bases and J by 13 bases, with 12 bases between the two germline ends. CDR1 is WSHSY, CDR2 SAAADI, per germline. CDR3 DNA sequence: TGCGCCAGCAGTGAGTCTTACAGCGGTGCGCTGTTTTTT. Translation: CASSESYSGALFF.

This clonotype was observed a handful of times. The chain couples TRBV7-9 to TRBJ1-1; 7 nucleotides line up with TRBD1. The CDR3 sequence is 15 residues long. The germline gives CDR1 SEHNR, CDR2 FQNEAQ (reference sequence). The trim removed 1 base at V and 1 base at J, leaving 3 bases unmatched. The CDR3 DNA follows: TGTGCCAGCAGCTTAGGACAGGGACAGAACACTGAAGCTTTCTTT. This translates into CASSLGQGQNTEAFF.

The V call is TRBV6-1, the J call TRBJ1-4; unclear D gene. Trimming took off 5 bases at V and 5 bases at J, with 21 bases between the two ends. The V gene's germline CDR1 is MNHNS and CDR2 SASEGT. The CDR3 loop spans 17 amino acids. Here the CDR3 reads CASSSTDGIVVNEKLFF. The DNA for the CDR3 is TGTGCCAGCAGTAGTACGGACGGTATTGTGGTGAATGAAAAACTGTTTTTT.

The chain links TRBV11-2 to TRBJ2-3; D uncertain. This CDR3 is built from 12 residues. V lost 5 bases, J lost 7 bases, and 10 bases lay in between. CDR1 SGHAT and CDR2 FQNNGV come from the germline V gene. This chain's CDR3 is CASSAMVNTQYF. The CDR3 DNA is TGTGCCAGCAGCGCGATGGTGAATACGCAGTATTTT.

The chain's CDR3 is CSASGLAGERSDTQYF. The CDR3 DNA is TGCAGTGCTAGCGGACTAGCGGGAGAGCGGTCAGATACGCAGTATTTT. V gene TRBV20-1 combines with J gene TRBJ2-3; TRBD2 agrees at 13 bases. Germline values: CDR1 DFQATT, CDR2 SNEGSKA (reference sequence). The ends lost 3 bases at V and 4 bases at J; junction bases unmatched: 7. The CDR3 is 16 amino acids.